The 22 T cell receptor beta chains in this list originate from one sample, sequenced in a study of CD8+ T cells in alopecia areata. Following RNA extraction, reverse transcription yielded cDNA that acted as the sequencing template. Assay: immunoSEQ multiplex PCR; the TCRdb copy retains only in-frame clones and omits some. Singletons are absent from the sample, which has around 100,000 clones. Source material: lesional skin. These receptors were obtained from a C3H/HeJ mouse with alopecia areata. The strain's MHC type: H2-k.

This clone was found a few times. The gene names given are mouse names. The CDR3 is cut off 4 residues early in the read; its end comes from the germline J gene. The chain combines TRBV19 with TRBJ2-1; D possibly corresponds to TRBD1 (7 bases). Trimming removed 2 bases at V and 6 bases at J, with 15 bases between. The CDR3 length is 15 residues. Per germline, CDR1 FNHDT and CDR2 SITEND (reference sequence). The sequenced CDR3 bases are TGTGCCAGCAGTATTAGGGAGGGGGCGCTTGCT. Its translation: CASSIREGALA. In full, the CDR3 is CASSIREGALAEQFF.

This clone occurred many times. All gene names here are mouse names. The read ends 4 residues before the CDR3 terminus; that terminus is restored from the germline J gene. The chain uses TRBV13-3 and TRBJ2-1, with 9 bases identical to TRBD1. The V gene end was trimmed by 4 bases and the J gene end by 3 bases; junction bases not matched to a gene: 5. CDR3 length equals 15 residues. From germline, CDR1 is NNHDY and CDR2 SYVADS. Partial CDR3 DNA: TGTGCCAGCAGTCCACAGGGGGCGAGCTATGCT. The encoded protein is CASSPQGASYA. The entire CDR3 protein reads CASSPQGASYAEQFF.

This clone was picked up a small number of times. The listed genes are named as in mouse. CDR3 DNA, as far as it was read: TGCACCTGCAGTGGAGACTGGGGGGAGAGTCAAAAC. It is translated as CTCSGDWGESQN. The entire CDR3 reads CTCSGDWGESQNTLYF. The chain joins TRBV1 to TRBJ2-4; 10 bases map to TRBD2. The read halts 4 residues ahead of the CDR3 end, with the missing end drawn from the germline J gene. Trimming removed 4 bases from V and 0 bases from J; junction bases left unmatched: 4. There are 16 residues in the CDR3. CDR1 and CDR2 (germline): NSQYPW, LRSPGD (reference sequence).

This clone was counted many times. The germline and genes are mouse ones. The CDR3 extends 4 residues past the end of the read, so its final part is completed from the germline J gene. The chain combines TRBV13-3 with TRBJ1-1; 7 nucleotides match TRBD1. The trim removed 5 bases at V and 4 bases at J, leaving 5 bases unmatched. Germline-derived CDR1 and CDR2 are NNHDY and SYVADS. The CDR3 length is 13 residues. CDR3 residues: CASRTTGVTEVFF. The covered CDR3 bases are TGTGCCAGCAGGACTACAGGGGTCACA.

There are a few counts of this clone. Gene and germline names: mouse. The read terminates 4 residues ahead of where the CDR3 ends, so the germline J gene completes it. The chain employs TRBV5 and TRBJ1-1; 8 bases line up with TRBD1. CDR1 LGHNA and CDR2 YNLKQL come from the germline V gene (reference sequence). This CDR3 comprises 13 residues. CDR3 loop: CASSHGQGGEVFF. Partial CDR3 DNA: TGTGCCAGCAGCCACGGACAGGGTGGA.

A remark on this clone: Genes here carry mouse names. Read sequence stops 4 residues before the CDR3 end, and the germline J gene provides the missing end. V and J are TRBV19 and TRBJ2-7, with 8 bases fitting TRBD1. CDR1 is FNHDT, CDR2 SITEND, per germline (reference sequence). V shed 8 bases and J 0 bases; nucleotides not matched to a gene: 1. CDR3 length: 12 residues. CDR3 DNA (partial): TGTGCCAGACAGGGGGACTCCTAT. Its translation: CARQGDSY. The complete CDR3 protein is CARQGDSYEQYF. Based on the CDR3 plus reference TRBV19 and TRBJ2-7, the full variable domain is GGIITQTPKFLIGQEGQKLTLKCQQNFNHDTMYWYRQDSGKGLRLIYYSITENDLQKGDLSEGYDASREKKSSFSLTVTSAQKNEMAVFLCARQGDSYEQYFGPGTRLTVL.

This clone has more than one count but fewer than ten. Mouse germline and gene names are used. The read stops 4 residues short of the end of the CDR3; the missing end is completed from the germline J gene. The chain is built from TRBV1 and TRBJ2-2, with 8 bases fitting TRBD2. This CDR3 is built from 16 residues. Germline-derived CDR1 and CDR2 are NSQYPW and LRSPGD (reference sequence). Trimming took 6 bases from V and 0 from J; bases not matched to a gene: 6. The CDR3 loop reads CTCRGLGFANTGQLYF. CDR3 bases read: TGCACCTGCAGAGGACTGGGCTTTGCAAACACCGGG.

To note about this clone: Gene names are the mouse ones. The read falls 4 residues short of the CDR3 end, and the missing part is taken from the germline J gene. This chain connects TRBV19 to TRBJ2-1; 8 bases align to TRBD2. V was pared by 1 base and J by 3 bases, with 9 bases of the junction left unmatched. This CDR3 spans 17 amino acids. Germline V gene lookup returns CDR1 FNHDT and CDR2 SITEND (reference sequence). CDR3 amino acids: CASSITLLGASYAEQFF. Partial CDR3 DNA: TGTGCCAGCAGTATAACTCTACTGGGGGCTTCCTATGCT.

A few counts support this clone. The genes are named according to mouse. The sequenced fragment ends 4 residues before the CDR3 boundary, so the rest is inferred from the germline J gene. The chain employs TRBV13-1 and TRBJ2-3, with 11 nucleotides matching TRBD2. Germline CDR1 is NSHNY and CDR2 is SYGAGN. Losses at the gene ends were 2 bases for V and 0 bases for J; bases not matched to a gene: 5. The CDR3 contains 17 residues. The CDR3 DNA, read in part, is TGTGCCAGCAGTGACCCGGGACTGGGGGCTAGTGCAGAA. The encoded protein is CASSDPGLGASAE. The CDR3 as a whole reads CASSDPGLGASAETLYF.

This clone was seen a few times. The genes and germline here are from mouse. The read ends 4 residues early relative to the CDR3; the germline J gene fills the gap. V and J are TRBV19 and TRBJ1-4, with 9 nucleotides matching TRBD1. J was trimmed by 6 bases and V by 0 bases; bases with no gene match: 3. CDR3 size: 15 residues. Germline lookup yields CDR1 FNHDT and CDR2 SITEND (reference sequence). The CDR3 region is CASSIDRGLDERLFF. Partial CDR3 DNA: TGTGCCAGCAGTATAGACAGGGGGCTCGACGAA. Drawing the rest from reference TRBV19 and TRBJ1-4, the complete variable domain is GGIITQTPKFLIGQEGQKLTLKCQQNFNHDTMYWYRQDSGKGLRLIYYSITENDLQKGDLSEGYDASREKKSSFSLTVTSAQKNEMAVFLCASSIDRGLDERLFFGHGTKLSVL.

Of note for this clone: Mouse gene names and germline throughout. Coverage ceases 4 residues before the CDR3 finishes, and the germline J gene fills in the end. The chain employs TRBV1 and TRBJ1-1, with 9 bases matching TRBD1. The CDR3 covers 16 residues. In germline, CDR1 is NSQYPW, CDR2 LRSPGD (reference sequence). Trimming removed 3 bases from V and 3 bases from J; junction bases left unmatched: 8. The CDR3: CTCSAPGQGWHTEVFF. CDR3 DNA, as far as it was read: TGCACCTGCAGTGCTCCGGGACAGGGATGGCACACA. Supplemented by reference TRBV1 and TRBJ1-1, the full variable domain reads VTLLEQNPRWRLVPRGQAVNLRCILKNSQYPWMSWYQQDLQKQLQWLFTLRSPGDKEVKSLPGADYLATRVTDTELRLQVANMSQGRTLYCTCSAPGQGWHTEVFFGKGTRLTVV.

Regarding this clone: Here the gene names and germline are mouse. Read coverage stops 4 residues before the CDR3 terminus; the germline J gene supplies the remainder. The chain joins TRBV13-3 to TRBJ1-1; 8 bases align to TRBD1. V lost 3 bases to trimming and J lost 2 bases; unmatched junction nucleotides: 6. CDR1 is NNHDY, CDR2 SYVADS, per germline. The CDR3 runs to 15 residues. The part of the CDR3 DNA that was read is TGTGCCAGCAGTGCCCCGGACAGGGTCAACACA. This encodes CASSAPDRVNT. In full, the CDR3 reads CASSAPDRVNTEVFF.

As regards this clone: Gene labels here are mouse ones. The read comes to an end 4 residues before the CDR3 does, leaving the germline J gene to fill in the end. The chain carries TRBV13-3 and TRBJ2-7, with a weak D call TRBD1 (6 bases). Per germline, CDR1 NNHDY and CDR2 SYVADS. The CDR3 runs to 13 residues. The CDR3 reads CASSEVGQYEQYF. Partial CDR3 DNA: TGTGCCAGCAGTGAAGTCGGACAGTAT.

This clone occurred a few times. All gene names here are mouse names. The CDR3 end is not reached by the read, which stops 4 residues before it; the germline J gene fills it in. This chain connects TRBV13-3 to TRBJ1-1; no definite D call. The CDR3 loop spans 11 amino acids. The germline V gene encodes CDR1 NNHDY and CDR2 SYVADS. CDR3 DNA (partial): TGTGCCAGCAGTGTCACACAA. Its translation is CASSVTQ. The entire CDR3 protein is CASSVTQEVFF.

This clone was picked up many times. Gene names denote mouse genes. The read ends 4 residues early relative to the CDR3; the germline J gene fills the gap. This chain connects TRBV13-3 to TRBJ1-1; tentative D call: TRBD1 (5 bases). This CDR3 has 13 amino acids. Germline-derived CDR1 and CDR2 are NNHDY and SYVADS. CDR3 DNA, as far as it was read: TGTGCCAGCAGTGCGGACTGGGGGGTA. Translating it yields CASSADWGV. The CDR3 as a whole reads CASSADWGVEVFF.

This clone was recorded a few times. Germline and genes: mouse. The missing CDR3 end, 4 residues past where the read stops, is filled in from the germline J gene. This sequence joins TRBV31 and TRBJ1-4; possible D gene TRBD1, 5 bases. The germline V gene encodes CDR1 GKSSPN and CDR2 SITVG. There are 16 residues in the CDR3. Trimming stripped 0 bases from V and 2 bases from J, with 13 bases between. The sequenced CDR3 bases are TGTGCCTGGAGTCTCGGGGGGGAGGAGTCCAACGAA. Its protein is CAWSLGGEESNE. The entire CDR3 protein reads CAWSLGGEESNERLFF.

The table lists this clone with many counts. Mouse germline and gene names are used. The DNA ends 4 residues before the CDR3 does, and the rest of the CDR3 is filled in from the germline J gene. The chain links TRBV13-3 to TRBJ2-3, with TRBD2 matching 8 bases. With 2 bases clipped from V and 4 bases from J, the junction kept 6 bases outside the gene matches. Germline CDR1 reads NNHDY; CDR2 reads SYVADS. The CDR3 loop spans 15 amino acids. The CDR3 DNA, read in part, is TGTGCCAGCAGTGAGAGCGGGGGGGCGTCAGAA. Protein product: CASSESGGASE. The complete CDR3 protein is CASSESGGASETLYF.

With regard to this clone: Germline and genes here are mouse. The CDR3 DNA, read in part, is TGCACCTGCAGTCCTCTGCTGGGGGGAGATGGAGAC. This gives the protein CTCSPLLGGDGD. The whole CDR3 is CTCSPLLGGDGDTQYF. The V call is TRBV1, the J call TRBJ2-5; 8 bases are a match to TRBD2. Read data end 4 residues before the CDR3 end; the end is taken from the germline J gene. Per germline, CDR1 NSQYPW and CDR2 LRSPGD (reference sequence). The length of the CDR3 is 16 residues.

Comments on this clone: Gene names and germline refer to mouse. Read data end 4 residues before the CDR3 end; the end is taken from the germline J gene. The chain employs TRBV13-3 and TRBJ2-5; D ambiguous. The CDR3 has 13 residues. The germline V gene has CDR1 NNHDY and CDR2 SYVADS. Partial CDR3 DNA: TGTGCCAGCAGTGACGGCGCCAGGGAC. Translating gives CASSDGARD. The whole CDR3 sequence is CASSDGARDTQYF. The full variable domain, its missing parts supplied by reference TRBV13-3 and TRBJ2-5, is EAAVTQSPRSKVAVTGGKVTLSCHQTNNHDYMYWYRQDTGHGLRLIHYSYVADSTEKGDIPDGYKASRPSQENFSLILELASLSQTAVYFCASSDGARDTQYFGPGTRLLVL.

With respect to this clone: Germline and genes: mouse. The missing CDR3 end, 4 residues past where the read stops, is filled in from the germline J gene. The genes are TRBV13-3 and TRBJ2-4; 11 bases match TRBD2. The CDR3 is 16 residues long. The germline gives CDR1 NNHDY, CDR2 SYVADS. Trimming at V came to 4 bases and at J to 2 bases, leaving 6 bases not matched to a gene. The CDR3 is CASSPGTGGPQNTLYF. CDR3 bases read: TGTGCCAGCAGTCCGGGGACTGGGGGCCCTCAAAAC.

This clone showed up many times. Mouse gene names and germline throughout. The CDR3 is cut off 4 residues early in the read; its end comes from the germline J gene. The chain uses TRBV13-3 and TRBJ2-7; D uncertain. The CDR3 contains 12 residues. In germline, CDR1 is NNHDY, CDR2 SYVADS. V shed 4 bases and J shed 3 bases, with 8 bases lying between them. The sequenced part of the CDR3 DNA is TGTGCCAGCAGTTCAACAGTCTAT. It yields the protein CASSSTVY. The full CDR3 sequence reads CASSSTVYEQYF.

This clone was seen only a few times. All gene names here are mouse names. The read stops 4 residues short of the end of the CDR3; the missing end is completed from the germline J gene. The V and J genes are TRBV13-3 and TRBJ2-5; the match to TRBD1 covers 7 bases. Losses at the gene ends were 1 base for V and 2 bases for J; bases not matched to a gene: 7. The CDR3 contains 16 residues. Per the germline V gene, CDR1 is NNHDY and CDR2 is SYVADS. CDR3 sequence reads: CASSDRQGWAQDTQYF. Partial CDR3 DNA: TGTGCCAGCAGTGATCGACAGGGATGGGCCCAAGAC.